The T cell receptor (beta chain) under discussion was sequenced for a study of T cell repertoires in cytomegalovirus infection (dated 2019 in TCRdb). Regarding the research as a whole: Peptide stimulations targeted recently identified HLA-C-restricted CMV epitopes, whose presentation resists viral immunomodulation, together with well-studied HLA-B-restricted epitopes. Donor HLA type was relevant to the analysis, as public TCR beta signatures indicated carriage of CMV infection together with the matching HLA type. Points the paper makes about the study in general: In both this cohort and an independent roughly 350-donor cohort, the cumulative frequency of public TCR beta family members distinguished carriers of CMV infection plus the relevant HLA type. The ex vivo response was dominated by HLA-C-restricted CMV-specific TCR beta clonotypes, which also provided the single most frequent clonotype in two of eight donors.

Including cysteine and phenylalanine, the CDR3 has 13 amino acids. Only the CDR3 portion is preserved as DNA: 39 bases, with reading frame beginning at the first base. V loses 2 bases of germline sequence and J loses 6 bases, and the interval between the two ends is 7 bases. CDR1 and CDR2 (MNHNY, SVGAGI) derive from the germline V gene (reference sequence). Reads for this sample came from an Illumina HiSeq 1500. TCRdb ran its own pipeline on the public reads, namely fastp trimming at Q25 and MiXCR clone calling, and kept in-frame beta chains. Here each entry gathers all rows of one CDR3 protein and keeps the most common genes and DNA. Recorded for this sample are more than 250,000 distinct CDR3 sequences; roughly 25% of them occurred a single time. More than 10% of the sample lies in the top ten. According to the study, the label for this sample's treatment or condition signals: in vitro stimulation with specific CMV peptide epitopes to enrich CMV-specific T cells.

Details on this clonotype: Its antigen remains undetermined. No base quality information exists; no much larger clone differs at one position.

The chain couples TRBV6-6 to TRBJ2-2, with the D call perhaps TRBD1 or TRBD2, as 5 bases match in each case. The receptor comes from a human donor in good health (CMV status not recorded). Some clones in this sample may be carry-over from other donors' samples. The material was cultured PBMCs, obtained from culture after CMV antigen stimulation. The bases read TGTGCCAGCAGTTACCGGGGCTCCGGGGAGCTGTTTTTT. Protein translation: CASSYRGSGELFF.